This T cell receptor (beta chain) originates from a study of blood T cell repertoires in COVID-19. Background on the study: Samples representing acute and convalescent COVID-19 were sourced from the United States, Italy and Spain. PBMCs, B-cell-depleted T cells, or T cells provided the cDNA or gDNA that made up the material.

The CDR3 runs 14 residues. Per the germline V gene, CDR1 is SGHNT and CDR2 is YENEEA. Trimming removed 5 bases at V and 8 bases at J, with 16 bases between. Generated by immunoSEQ multiplex PCR, the TCRdb table keeps only in-frame clones and is missing some. The sample yields about 110,000 clones, about 80% seen once. This chain links TRBV11-3 with TRBJ2-1, with D perhaps TRBD2 (6 bases). The clonotype comes from a woman at least 80 years old with acute or convalescent COVID-19. The material sequenced was peripheral blood. The CDR3 loop is CASSKGFSGDEQFF. For the CDR3, the DNA is TGTGCCAGCAGCAAGGGCTTCTCGGGGGATGAGCAGTTCTTC.